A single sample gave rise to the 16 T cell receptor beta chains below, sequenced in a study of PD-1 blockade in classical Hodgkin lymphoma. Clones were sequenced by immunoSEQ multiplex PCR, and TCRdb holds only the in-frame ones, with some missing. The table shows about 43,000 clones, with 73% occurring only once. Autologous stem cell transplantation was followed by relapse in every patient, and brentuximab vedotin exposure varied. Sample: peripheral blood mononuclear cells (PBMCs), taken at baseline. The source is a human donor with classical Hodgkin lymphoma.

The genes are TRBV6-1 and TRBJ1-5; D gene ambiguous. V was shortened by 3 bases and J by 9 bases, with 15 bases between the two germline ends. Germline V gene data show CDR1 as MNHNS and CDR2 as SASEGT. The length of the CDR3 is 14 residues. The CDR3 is CASSELGGAWPQHF. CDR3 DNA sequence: TGTGCCAGCAGTGAGTTGGGTGGAGCTTGGCCCCAGCATTTT.

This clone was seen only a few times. The CDR3 DNA is TGCAGCGTTCCAACAGGGCTGACCGGGGAGCTGTTTTTT. Its protein is CSVPTGLTGELFF. This rearrangement joins TRBV29-1 to TRBJ2-2; D might be TRBD1 (6 bases). Trimming took 5 bases from V and 5 from J, leaving 12 bases between them. There are 13 residues in the CDR3. CDR1 and CDR2 from the germline V gene are SQVTM and ANQGSEA.

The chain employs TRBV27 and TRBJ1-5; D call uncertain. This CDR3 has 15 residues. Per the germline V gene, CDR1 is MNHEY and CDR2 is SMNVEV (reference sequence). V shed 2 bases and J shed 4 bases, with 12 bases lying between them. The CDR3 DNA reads TGTGCCAGCAGTTTAATTCCGGCAAATAATCAGCCCCAGCATTTT. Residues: CASSLIPANNQPQHF.

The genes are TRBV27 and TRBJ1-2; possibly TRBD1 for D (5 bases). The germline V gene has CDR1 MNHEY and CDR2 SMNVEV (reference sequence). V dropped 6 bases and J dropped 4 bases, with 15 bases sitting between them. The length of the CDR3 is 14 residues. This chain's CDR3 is CASSSTTQGYGYTF. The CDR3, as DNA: TGTGCCAGCAGCTCGACCACCCAGGGCTATGGCTACACCTTC.

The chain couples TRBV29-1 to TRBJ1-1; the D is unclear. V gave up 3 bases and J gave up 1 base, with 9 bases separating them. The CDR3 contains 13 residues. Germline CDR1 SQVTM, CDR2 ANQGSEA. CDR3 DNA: TGCAGCGTTGAGGTTCTGGAGAACACTGAAGCTTTCTTT. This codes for CSVEVLENTEAFF.

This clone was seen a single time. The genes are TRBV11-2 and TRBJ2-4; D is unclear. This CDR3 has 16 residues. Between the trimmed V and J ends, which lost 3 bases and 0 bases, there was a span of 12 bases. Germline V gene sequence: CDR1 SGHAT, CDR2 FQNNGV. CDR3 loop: CASSFPLYVAKNIQYF. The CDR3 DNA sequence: TGTGCCAGCAGCTTTCCCCTTTATGTAGCCAAAAACATTCAGTACTTC.

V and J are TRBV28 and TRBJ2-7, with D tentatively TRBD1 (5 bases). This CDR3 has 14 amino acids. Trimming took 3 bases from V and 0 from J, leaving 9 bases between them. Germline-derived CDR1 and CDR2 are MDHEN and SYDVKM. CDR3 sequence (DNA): TGTGCCAGCAGTTTGGTAAGGGGCTCCTACGAGCAGTACTTC. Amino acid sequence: CASSLVRGSYEQYF.

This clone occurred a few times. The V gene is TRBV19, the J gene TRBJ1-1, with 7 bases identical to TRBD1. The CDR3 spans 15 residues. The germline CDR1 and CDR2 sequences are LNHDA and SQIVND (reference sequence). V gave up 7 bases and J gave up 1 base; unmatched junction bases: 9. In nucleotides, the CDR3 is TGTGCCAGTACCCCGACAGGGACCGCGAACACTGAAGCTTTCTTT. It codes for CASTPTGTANTEAFF.

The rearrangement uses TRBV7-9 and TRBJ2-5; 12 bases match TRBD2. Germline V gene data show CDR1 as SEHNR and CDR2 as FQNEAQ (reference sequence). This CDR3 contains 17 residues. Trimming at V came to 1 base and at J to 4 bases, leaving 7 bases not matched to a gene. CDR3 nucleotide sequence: TGTGCCAGCAGCTTAGTCGTGACTAGCGGGGGTGGAGAGACCCAGTACTTC. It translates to CASSLVVTSGGGETQYF.

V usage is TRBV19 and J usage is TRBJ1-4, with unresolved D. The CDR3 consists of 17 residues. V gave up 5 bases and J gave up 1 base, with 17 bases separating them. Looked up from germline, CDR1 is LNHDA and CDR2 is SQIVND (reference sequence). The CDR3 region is CASSPAPALGTNEKLFF. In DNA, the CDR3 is TGTGCCAGTAGTCCAGCCCCCGCCCTCGGAACTAATGAAAAACTGTTTTTT.

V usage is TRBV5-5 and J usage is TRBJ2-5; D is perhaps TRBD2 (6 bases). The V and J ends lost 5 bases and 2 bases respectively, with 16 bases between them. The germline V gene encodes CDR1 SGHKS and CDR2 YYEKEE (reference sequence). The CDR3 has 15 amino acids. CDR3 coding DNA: TGTGCCAGCAGTCCGGGGGACGCGGTACAAGAGACCCAGTACTTC. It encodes CASSPGDAVQETQYF.

The CDR3 DNA is TGCAGTGCTGCGATATTATCCGAGCAGTACTTC. Amino acid sequence: CSAAILSEQYF. The chain couples TRBV20-1 to TRBJ2-5, with unresolved D. The DNA matches TRBJ2-7 better at its end, which makes the J call doubtful. CDR3 size: 11 residues. Germline V lookup: CDR1 DFQATT, CDR2 SNEGSKA (reference sequence).

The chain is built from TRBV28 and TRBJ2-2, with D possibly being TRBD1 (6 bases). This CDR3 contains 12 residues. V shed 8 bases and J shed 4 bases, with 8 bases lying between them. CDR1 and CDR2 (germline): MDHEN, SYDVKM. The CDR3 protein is CASLGGTGELFF. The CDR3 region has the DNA TGTGCCAGCCTAGGGGGCACCGGGGAGCTGTTTTTT.

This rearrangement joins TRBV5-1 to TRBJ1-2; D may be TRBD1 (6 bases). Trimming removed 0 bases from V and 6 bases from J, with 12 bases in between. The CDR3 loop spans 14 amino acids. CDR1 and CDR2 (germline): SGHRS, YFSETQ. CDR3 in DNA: TGCGCCAGCAGCTTGGCGTGGGCAGGGGATGGCTACACCTTC. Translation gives CASSLAWAGDGYTF.

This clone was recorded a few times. As DNA, the CDR3 is TGTGCCAGCAGCTTAGACGGCGGCTCCGCAATTCAAGAGACCCAGTACTTC. Its translation is CASSLDGGSAIQETQYF. The chain employs TRBV11-2 and TRBJ2-5; unclear D gene. Germline V gene sequence: CDR1 SGHAT, CDR2 FQNNGV. Trimming took off 0 bases at V and 2 bases at J, with 16 bases between the two ends. The CDR3 consists of 17 residues.

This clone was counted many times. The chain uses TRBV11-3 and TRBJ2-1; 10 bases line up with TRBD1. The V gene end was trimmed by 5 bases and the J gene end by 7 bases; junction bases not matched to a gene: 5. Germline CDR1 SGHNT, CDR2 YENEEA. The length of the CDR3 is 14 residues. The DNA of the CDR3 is TGTGCCAGCAGCCCCGGGACAGGGGTGAATGAGCAGTTCTTC. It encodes CASSPGTGVNEQFF. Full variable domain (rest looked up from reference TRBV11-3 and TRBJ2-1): EAGVVQSPRYKIIEKKQPVAFWCNPISGHNTLYWYLQNLGQGPELLIRYENEEAVDDSQLPKDRFSAERLKGVDSTLKIQPAELGDSAVYLCASSPGTGVNEQFFGPGTRLTVL.